The clone carrying this T cell receptor (beta chain) has only one observation. Clones were read by immunoSEQ multiplex PCR, and TCRdb kept only the in-frame ones, dropping some. The sample consists of tens of thousands of clones, 87% of them appearing once. Germline CDR1 is MNHEY and CDR2 is SVGAGI. The CDR3 is 14 residues long. V lost 5 bases and J lost 5, with 15 bases in between. This entry comes from a study of blood T cell repertoires in COVID-19. Study-wide background: The samples span acute and convalescent COVID-19 from the United States, Italy and Spain.

The genes are TRBV6-5 and TRBJ1-1; no firm D call. The sequenced sample consisted of peripheral blood. This receptor was identified in a man in his sixties with acute or convalescent COVID-19. Here the CDR3 reads CASSRAGTRTEAFF. Here the CDR3 DNA reads TGTGCCAGCAGTCGAGCTGGTACCAGGACTGAAGCTTTCTTT.